Each of the 26 T cell receptor beta chains below was sequenced from the same sample in a study of blood T cell repertoires in COVID-19. Here immunoSEQ multiplex PCR was the method, and the copy in TCRdb shows in-frame clones only, minus some. The table includes around 340,000 clones, approximately 86% detected once. The specimen sequenced was peripheral blood. Receptor source: a woman between 55 and 75 years old with COVID-19, enrolled during active disease.

The chain is built from TRBV7-3 and TRBJ1-1, with D possibly matching TRBD1 (6 bases). Germline V gene sequence: CDR1 SGHTA, CDR2 FQGTGA. The CDR3 has 13 amino acids. V shed 6 bases and J shed 7 bases, with 15 bases lying between them. The CDR3, as DNA: TGTGCCAGCAGGGCGACAGGTAGTAATGAAGCTTTCTTT. Encoded protein: CASRATGSNEAFF.

The chain is built from TRBV7-3 and TRBJ2-3; TRBD1 matches at 7 bases. The length of the CDR3 is 15 residues. In germline, CDR1 is SGHTA, CDR2 FQGTGA. V gave up 4 bases and J gave up 0 bases; unmatched junction bases: 4. This chain's CDR3 is CASSYRQGSTDTQYF. CDR3 coding DNA: TGTGCCAGCAGCTACCGACAGGGCAGCACAGATACGCAGTATTTT.

V gene TRBV7-9 combines with J gene TRBJ1-6; D remains ambiguous. CDR1 is SEHNR, CDR2 FQNEAQ, per germline (reference sequence). V lost 0 bases, J lost 14 bases, and 17 bases lay in between. This CDR3 is 15 amino acids long. The CDR3 DNA is TGTGCCAGCAGCTTAGCAGGTCAGGCAATTTGGACCCTCCACTTT. Its translation is CASSLAGQAIWTLHF.

J is TRBJ2-3 and V is TRBV6-1; maybe TRBD2 (6 bases). Trimming cost V 3 bases and J 1 base, with 17 bases left between them. The CDR3 has 17 residues. CDR1 and CDR2 from the germline V gene are MNHNS and SASEGT. The CDR3 bases are TGTGCCAGCAGTGACTTGCGGGTAGCGGTGGGCACAGATACGCAGTATTTT. Its translation is CASSDLRVAVGTDTQYF.

V gene TRBV30 combines with J gene TRBJ2-2, with TRBD1 matching 9 bases. CDR3 size: 16 residues. Per the germline V gene, CDR1 is GTSNPN and CDR2 is SVGIG (reference sequence). J was trimmed by 3 bases and V by 1 base; bases with no gene match: 6. CDR3 sequence: CAWSAHRGRYTGELFF. The CDR3, as DNA: TGTGCCTGGAGTGCTCACAGGGGGCGATACACCGGGGAGCTGTTTTTT.

The genes are TRBV15 and TRBJ1-1; D is ambiguous. This CDR3 is built from 16 residues. CDR1 is LNHNV and CDR2 is YYDKDF in the germline V gene (reference sequence). V lost 0 bases to trimming and J lost 0 bases, with 11 bases between them. The CDR3 DNA reads as TGTGCCACCAGCAGAGATTTGGTGCAGATGAACACTGAAGCTTTCTTT. It yields the protein CATSRDLVQMNTEAFF.

This clone has a handful of counts. The chain combines TRBV11-2 with TRBJ2-1, with 7 bases lining up with TRBD2. From germline, CDR1 is SGHAT and CDR2 FQNNGV. V was clipped by 2 bases and J by 7 bases; unmatched bases: 8. The CDR3 spans 15 residues. CDR3 loop: CASSLPFAGENEQFF. DNA of the CDR3: TGTGCCAGCAGCTTACCCTTCGCGGGGGAGAATGAGCAGTTCTTC.

The genes are TRBV19 and TRBJ2-3, with 10 bases aligning to TRBD1. V was pared by 6 bases and J by 4 bases, with 4 bases of the junction left unmatched. Per the germline V gene, CDR1 is LNHDA and CDR2 is SQIVND (reference sequence). The CDR3 extends over 14 amino acids. The CDR3 reads CASSRDRGPDTQYF. In DNA form, the CDR3 reads TGTGCCAGTAGCCGGGACAGGGGACCAGATACGCAGTATTTT.

The rearrangement links TRBV5-4 to TRBJ1-4; TRBD1 aligns across 10 bases. V shed 0 bases, J shed 2 bases, and the junction held 1 base outside the gene matches. Germline CDR1 SGHNT, CDR2 YYREEE (reference sequence). CDR3 length: 16 residues. CDR3 sequence (DNA): TGTGCCAGCAGCTTGGGACAGGGGGCGACTAATGAAAAACTGTTTTTT. It specifies CASSLGQGATNEKLFF.

This clone is a singleton in its sample. This rearrangement joins TRBV11-3 to TRBJ2-2; 8 bases match TRBD2. The CDR3 runs 16 residues. Losses at the gene ends were 1 base for V and 4 bases for J; bases not matched to a gene: 5. Germline V lookup: CDR1 SGHNT, CDR2 YENEEA. CDR3 sequence reads: CASSLGLAGTTGELFF. The CDR3 DNA sequence: TGTGCCAGCAGCTTAGGCCTAGCGGGTACCACCGGGGAGCTGTTTTTT.

This chain links TRBV2 with TRBJ1-2; D perhaps matches TRBD1 (5 bases). Trimming removed 3 bases at V and 7 bases at J, with 12 bases between. The CDR3 totals 13 residues. Germline V gives CDR1 SNHLY, CDR2 FYNNEI. CDR3 in DNA: TGTGCCAGCAGTGACCCCAGGGATCGTGGCTACACCTTC. Amino acid sequence: CASSDPRDRGYTF.

Comment on this clone: A much larger clone lies a single base off, so this may be a read error. The V call is TRBV7-6, the J call TRBJ2-7; TRBD1 aligns across 9 bases. V lost 5 bases to trimming and J lost 2 bases; unmatched junction nucleotides: 1. Germline V gene lookup returns CDR1 SGHVS and CDR2 FNYEAQ. This CDR3 contains 13 residues. The CDR3 DNA follows: TGTGCCAGCAGCGGGACAGGGACCTACGAGCAGTACTTC. This codes for CASSGTGTYEQYF. The full variable domain, rest sourced from reference TRBV7-6 and TRBJ2-7, is GAGVSQSPRYKVTKRGQDVALRCDPISGHVSLYWYRQALGQGPEFLTYFNYEAQQDKSGLPNDRFSAERPEGSISTLTIQRTEQRDSAMYRCASSGTGTYEQYFGPGTRLTVT.

This chain connects TRBV5-1 to TRBJ2-2; no firm D call. Germline CDR1 and CDR2: SGHRS and YFSETQ. The CDR3 contains 13 residues. V was trimmed by 0 bases and J by 4 bases, leaving 4 bases between them. CDR3 in DNA: TGCGCCAGCAGCTTGGAAGCCACCGGGGAGCTGTTTTTT. Translated: CASSLEATGELFF.

This chain connects TRBV7-9 to TRBJ2-1, with D unresolved. Germline V gene data show CDR1 as SEHNR and CDR2 as FQNEAQ (reference sequence). This CDR3 has 14 residues. V lost 2 bases, J lost 4 bases, and 9 bases lay in between. This CDR3 reads CASSLNDGYNEQFF. The CDR3 coding sequence is TGTGCCAGCAGCTTAAACGACGGGTACAATGAGCAGTTCTTC.

The chain couples TRBV6-5 to TRBJ1-6, with 10 positions matching TRBD1. CDR3 length equals 15 residues. Germline V gene lookup returns CDR1 MNHEY and CDR2 SVGAGI. The V gene end was trimmed by 4 bases and the J gene end by 12 bases; junction bases not matched to a gene: 9. CDR3 bases: TGTGCCAGCAGTTCCACAGGACAGGGGGGAAAACCCCTCCACTTT. The encoded protein is CASSSTGQGGKPLHF.

The CDR3 sequence: CASSLGRGVNYGYTF. For the CDR3, the DNA is TGCGCCAGCAGCTTGGGAAGGGGTGTTAACTATGGCTACACCTTC. This chain connects TRBV5-1 to TRBJ1-2, with D perhaps TRBD1 (5 bases). Trimming removed 0 bases from V and 1 base from J, with 10 bases in between. Germline V gene lookup returns CDR1 SGHRS and CDR2 YFSETQ. This CDR3 region has 15 residues.

V usage is TRBV30 and J usage is TRBJ2-2, with 9 bases aligning to TRBD1. Per germline, CDR1 GTSNPN and CDR2 SVGIG (reference sequence). There are 16 residues in the CDR3. With 5 bases clipped from V and 4 bases from J, the junction kept 11 bases outside the gene matches. CDR3 in amino acids: CAWPTLQGAGTGELFF. CDR3 in DNA: TGTGCCTGGCCAACTTTACAGGGGGCAGGCACCGGGGAGCTGTTTTTT.

The J gene is TRBJ2-2, the V gene TRBV5-1; 7 nucleotides match TRBD1. Germline V gene data show CDR1 as SGHRS and CDR2 as YFSETQ. V lost 0 bases and J lost 6; bases outside the gene matches: 5. CDR3 length: 15 amino acids. CDR3 region: CASSLAPGGSGELFF. The CDR3 nucleotides are TGCGCCAGCAGCTTGGCACCAGGGGGATCCGGGGAGCTGTTTTTT.

The chain combines TRBV10-1 with TRBJ2-3; 12 bases match TRBD2. With V trimmed by 9 bases and J by 5 bases, 9 bases remained unmatched. The CDR3 length is 15 residues. Germline V lookup: CDR1 WNHNN, CDR2 SYGVQD (reference sequence). The chain's CDR3 is CARNPSGGAKDTQYF. For the CDR3, the DNA is TGCGCCAGAAACCCTAGCGGGGGGGCCAAAGATACGCAGTATTTT.

This chain joins TRBV4-2 and TRBJ1-2, with D tentatively TRBD1 (5 bases). Germline V CDR1 and CDR2: LGHNA, YNFKEQ. Trimming removed 0 bases at V and 8 bases at J, with 19 bases between. The CDR3 runs to 16 residues. The CDR3 nucleotides read TGTGCCAGCAGCCAAGAATCAGGGCAGGTACTTGGGGGCTACACCTTC. Its protein product is CASSQESGQVLGGYTF.

This clone was seen only once. The rearrangement joins TRBV11-2 to TRBJ2-5, with D perhaps matching TRBD1 (6 bases). The CDR3 sequence is 15 residues long. V was pared by 1 base and J by 1 base, with 10 bases between. Germline CDR1 reads SGHAT; CDR2 reads FQNNGV. CDR3 region: CASSLGGQTQETQYF. The CDR3 region has the DNA TGTGCCAGCAGCTTAGGGGGGCAGACCCAAGAGACCCAGTACTTC.

The chain has TRBV5-4 and TRBJ1-6, with D tentatively TRBD1 (6 bases). The CDR3 spans 15 residues. V dropped 2 bases and J dropped 9 bases, with 15 bases sitting between them. Germline CDR1 reads SGHNT; CDR2 reads YYREEE (reference sequence). The CDR3 here is CASSFSRGTGSPLHF. CDR3 sequence (DNA): TGTGCCAGCAGCTTCTCCAGGGGCACCGGTTCACCCCTCCACTTT.

The chain uses TRBV12-5 and TRBJ2-7, with 8 bases identical to TRBD1. V lost 2 bases, J lost 2 bases, and 11 bases stayed unmatched. The CDR3 loop spans 17 amino acids. Germline V CDR1 and CDR2: LGHNT, FRNRAP. CDR3 amino acids: CASGLLKLGQVAYEQYF. The CDR3, as DNA: TGTGCTAGTGGTTTGCTCAAGTTGGGACAGGTTGCCTACGAGCAGTACTTC.

The chain uses TRBV11-1 and TRBJ2-3, with D perhaps matching TRBD2 (6 bases). This CDR3 is built from 14 residues. Trimming took 5 bases from V and 3 from J, leaving 12 bases between them. CDR1 and CDR2 (germline): SGHAT, FQDESV (reference sequence). DNA of the CDR3: TGTGCCAGCAGCACCTGGGGGGTTACAGATACGCAGTATTTT. Translating it yields CASSTWGVTDTQYF.

About this clone itself: Different DNA sequences within this sample yield the same CDR3. This rearrangement joins TRBV5-1 to TRBJ1-5; D gene unclear. Trimming took 0 bases from V and 7 from J, leaving 8 bases between them. The CDR3 has 13 residues. Germline V gene sequence: CDR1 SGHRS, CDR2 YFSETQ. The CDR3 sequence: CASSLAAGQPQHF. In DNA form, the CDR3 reads TGCGCCAGCAGCTTGGCGGCGGGACAGCCCCAGCATTTT.

CDR3 loop: CASSLDRVGEQYF. CDR3 nucleotide sequence: TGTGCCAGCAGCTTGGACAGGGTTGGCGAGCAGTACTTC. The chain carries TRBV7-7 and TRBJ2-7; 8 nucleotides align to TRBD1. Germline assignment: CDR1 SSHAT and CDR2 FNYEAQ (reference sequence). V lost 3 bases, J lost 6 bases, and 4 bases stayed unmatched. The CDR3 covers 13 residues.